Presented here are 3 T cell receptor beta chains from one specimen sequenced in a study of blood T cells in healthy people across ages. Primers used in a second PCR of roughly 6 to 11 cycles were a sample-barcoded 5' primer and a J-beta primer mix. Via MiXCR, TCRdb re-called the 5' RACE reads, giving one row per CDR3 protein. This sample carries around 650,000 distinct CDR3 sequences, approximately 40% of them seen once, and the ten largest clones take around 30%. The specimen was blood. These receptors all come from an elderly man in good health.

The V and J genes are TRBV6-5 and TRBJ2-7, with a tentative D call TRBD2 (6 bases). Judging by the DNA end, TRBJ2-5 fits better; the J call may be wrong. Germline V gene sequence: CDR1 MNHEY, CDR2 SVGAGI. The CDR3 covers 13 residues. The CDR3 spells CASREGGRETQYF. The CDR3 nucleotides are TGTGCCAGCAGGGAGGGTGGGAGAGAGACCCAGTACTTC.

The chain carries TRBV11-2 and TRBJ2-1, with TRBD2 matching 7 bases. Per germline, CDR1 SGHAT and CDR2 FQNNGV. The CDR3 has 16 amino acids. The junction had 4 bases not matched to a gene; V was cut back by 2 bases and J by 0 bases. This CDR3 is CASSLTAGDSYNEQFF. CDR3 nucleotide sequence: TGTGCCAGCAGCTTAACGGCGGGGGACTCCTACAATGAGCAGTTCTTC.

In its sample, this clonotype was seen many times. The chain combines TRBV5-6 with TRBJ2-3; D possibly corresponds to TRBD2 (6 bases). This CDR3 has 14 residues. V was shortened by 1 base and J by 12 bases, with 18 bases between the two germline ends. Germline V gives CDR1 SGHDT, CDR2 YYEEEE. CDR3 DNA: TGTGCCAGCAGCTTGACCGGCTCCGGGGGTTCACAGTATTTT. Its translation: CASSLTGSGGSQYF.